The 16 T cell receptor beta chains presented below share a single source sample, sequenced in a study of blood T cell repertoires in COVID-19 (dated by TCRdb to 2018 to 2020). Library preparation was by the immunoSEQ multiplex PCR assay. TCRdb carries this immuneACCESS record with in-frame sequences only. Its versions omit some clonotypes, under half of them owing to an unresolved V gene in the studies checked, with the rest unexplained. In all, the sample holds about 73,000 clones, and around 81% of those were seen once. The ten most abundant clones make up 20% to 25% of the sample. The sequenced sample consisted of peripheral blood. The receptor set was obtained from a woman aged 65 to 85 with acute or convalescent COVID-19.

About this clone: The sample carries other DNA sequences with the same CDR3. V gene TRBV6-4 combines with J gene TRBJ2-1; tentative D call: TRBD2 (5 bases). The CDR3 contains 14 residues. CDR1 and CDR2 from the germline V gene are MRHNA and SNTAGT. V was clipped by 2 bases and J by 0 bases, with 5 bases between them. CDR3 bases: TGTGCCAGCAGTGACGGGAGCTCCTACAATGAGCAGTTCTTC. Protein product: CASSDGSSYNEQFF.

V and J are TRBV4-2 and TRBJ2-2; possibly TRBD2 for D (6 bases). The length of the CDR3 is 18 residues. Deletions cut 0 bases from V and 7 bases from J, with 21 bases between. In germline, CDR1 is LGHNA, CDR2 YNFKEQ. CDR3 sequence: CASSQEMQGYGRGGELFF. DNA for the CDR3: TGTGCCAGCAGCCAAGAGATGCAGGGTTACGGGAGAGGCGGGGAGCTGTTTTTT.

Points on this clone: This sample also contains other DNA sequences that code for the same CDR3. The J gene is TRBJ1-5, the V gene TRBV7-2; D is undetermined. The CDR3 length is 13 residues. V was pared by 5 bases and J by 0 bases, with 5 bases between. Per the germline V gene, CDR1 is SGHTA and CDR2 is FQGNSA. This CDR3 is CASSPYSNQPQHF. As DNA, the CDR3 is TGTGCCAGCAGCCCTTATAGCAATCAGCCCCAGCATTTT.

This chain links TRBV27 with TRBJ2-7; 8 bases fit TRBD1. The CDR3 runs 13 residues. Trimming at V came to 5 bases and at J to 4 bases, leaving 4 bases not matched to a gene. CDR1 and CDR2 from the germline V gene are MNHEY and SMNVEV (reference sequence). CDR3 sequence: CASSVGQVYEQYF. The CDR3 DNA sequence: TGTGCCAGCAGTGTGGGACAGGTATACGAGCAGTACTTC.

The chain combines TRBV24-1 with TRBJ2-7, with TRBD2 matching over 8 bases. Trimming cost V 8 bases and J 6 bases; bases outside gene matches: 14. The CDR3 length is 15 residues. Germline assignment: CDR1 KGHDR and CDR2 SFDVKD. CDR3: CATMPTSGSPPEQYF. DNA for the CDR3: TGTGCCACCATGCCCACCAGCGGGAGCCCCCCCGAGCAGTACTTC.

CDR3 loop: CATRATGSYSYNEQFF. The CDR3 DNA sequence: TGTGCCACCAGAGCTACAGGATCCTACTCCTACAATGAGCAGTTCTTC. This rearrangement joins TRBV24-1 to TRBJ2-1, with D perhaps TRBD1 (5 bases). V shed 7 bases and J shed 0 bases, with 15 bases lying between them. Germline V gene lookup returns CDR1 KGHDR and CDR2 SFDVKD. This CDR3 has 16 residues.

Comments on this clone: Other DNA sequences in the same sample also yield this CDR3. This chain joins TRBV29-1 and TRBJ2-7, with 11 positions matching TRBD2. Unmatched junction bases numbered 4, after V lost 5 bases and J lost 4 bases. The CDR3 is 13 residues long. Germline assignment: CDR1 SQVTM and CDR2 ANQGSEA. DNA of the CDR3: TGCAGCGTTCGACTAGCGGGGCCGTACGAGCAGTACTTC. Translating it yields CSVRLAGPYEQYF.

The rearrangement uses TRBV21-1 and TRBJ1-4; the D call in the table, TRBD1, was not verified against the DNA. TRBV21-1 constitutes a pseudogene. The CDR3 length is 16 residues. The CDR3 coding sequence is TGTGCCAGCAGCCTACGGTGTAGGGGTCGAAATGAAAAACTGTTTTTT. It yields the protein CASSLRCRGRNEKLFF.

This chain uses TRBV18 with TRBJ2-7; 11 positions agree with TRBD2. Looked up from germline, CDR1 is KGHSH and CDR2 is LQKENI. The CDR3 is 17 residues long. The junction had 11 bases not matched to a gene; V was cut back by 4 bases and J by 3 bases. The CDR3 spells CASSLTSGGGSGYEQYF. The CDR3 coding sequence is TGTGCCAGCTCACTAACTAGCGGGGGTGGTTCCGGCTACGAGCAGTACTTC.

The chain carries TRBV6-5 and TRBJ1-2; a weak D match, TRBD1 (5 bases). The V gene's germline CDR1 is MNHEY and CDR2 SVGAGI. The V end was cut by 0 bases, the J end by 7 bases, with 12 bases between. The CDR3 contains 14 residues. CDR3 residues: CASSYSGRVGGYTF. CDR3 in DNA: TGTGCCAGCAGTTACTCCGGCAGGGTGGGTGGCTACACCTTC.

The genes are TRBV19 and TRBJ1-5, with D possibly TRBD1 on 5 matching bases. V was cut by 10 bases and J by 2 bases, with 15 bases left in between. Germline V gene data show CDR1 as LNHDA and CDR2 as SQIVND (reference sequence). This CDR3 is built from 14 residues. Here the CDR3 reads CATGTYGGNQPQHF. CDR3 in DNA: TGTGCCACCGGGACTTATGGTGGCAATCAGCCCCAGCATTTT.

The CDR3 loop reads CASKLAGGNEQFF. CDR3 coding DNA: TGCGCCAGTAAACTAGCTGGGGGCAATGAGCAGTTCTTC. The chain employs TRBV5-1 and TRBJ2-1; a weak D match, TRBD2 (6 bases). The V and J ends lost 8 bases and 6 bases respectively, with 15 bases between them. The CDR3 is 13 residues long. Germline V gene sequence: CDR1 SGHRS, CDR2 YFSETQ. Full variable domain (rest looked up from reference TRBV5-1 and TRBJ2-1): KAGVTQTPRYLIKTRGQQVTLSCSPISGHRSVSWYQQTPGQGLQFLFEYFSETQRNKGNFPGRFSGRQFSNSRSEMNVSTLELGDSALYLCASKLAGGNEQFFGPGTRLTVL.

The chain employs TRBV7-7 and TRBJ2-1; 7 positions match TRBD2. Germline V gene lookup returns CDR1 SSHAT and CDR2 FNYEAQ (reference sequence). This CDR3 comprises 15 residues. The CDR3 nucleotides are TGTGCTAACAGCTTAGAGGCTAGCGGTCACAATGAGCAGTTCTTC. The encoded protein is CANSLEASGHNEQFF. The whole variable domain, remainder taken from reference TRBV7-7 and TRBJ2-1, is GAGVSQSPRYKVTKRGQDVTLRCDPISSHATLYWYQQALGQGPEFLTYFNYEAQPDKSGLPSDRFSAERPEGSISTLTIQRTEQRDSAMYRCANSLEASGHNEQFFGPGTRLTVL.

CDR3 nucleotide sequence: TGCGCCAGCAGCTTGGGGTTCGGGACTAGCGGGAGCCTATCCTACGAGCAGTACTTC. It specifies CASSLGFGTSGSLSYEQYF. The V call is TRBV5-1, the J call TRBJ2-7; 14 bases align to TRBD2. Germline loops: CDR1 SGHRS, CDR2 YFSETQ. The V gene end was trimmed by 0 bases and the J gene end by 1 base; junction bases not matched to a gene: 9. The CDR3 extends over 19 amino acids.

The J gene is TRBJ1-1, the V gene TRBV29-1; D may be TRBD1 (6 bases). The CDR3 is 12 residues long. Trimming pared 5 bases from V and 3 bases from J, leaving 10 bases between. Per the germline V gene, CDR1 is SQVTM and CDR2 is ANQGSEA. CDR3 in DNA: TGCAGCGTTCGAGCAGGGGACACTGAAGCTTTCTTT. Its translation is CSVRAGDTEAFF.

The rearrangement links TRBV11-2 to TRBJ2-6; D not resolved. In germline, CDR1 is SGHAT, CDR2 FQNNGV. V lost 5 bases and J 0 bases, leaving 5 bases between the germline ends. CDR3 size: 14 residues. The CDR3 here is CASSPHSGANVLTF. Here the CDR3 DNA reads TGTGCCAGCAGCCCCCACTCTGGGGCCAACGTCCTGACTTTC.